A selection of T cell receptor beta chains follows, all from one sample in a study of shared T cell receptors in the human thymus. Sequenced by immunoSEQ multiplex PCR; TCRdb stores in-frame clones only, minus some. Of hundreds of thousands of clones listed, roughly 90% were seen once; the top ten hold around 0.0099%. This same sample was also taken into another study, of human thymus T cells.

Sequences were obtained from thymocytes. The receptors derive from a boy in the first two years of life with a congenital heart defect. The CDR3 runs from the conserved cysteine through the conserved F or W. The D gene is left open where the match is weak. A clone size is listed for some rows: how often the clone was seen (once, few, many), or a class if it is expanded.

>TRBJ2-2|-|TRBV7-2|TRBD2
TGTGCCAGCAGAACCCGGAGGGGCGGGAGGGCCGGCGGGGAGCTGTTTTTT
CASRTRRGGRAGGELFF
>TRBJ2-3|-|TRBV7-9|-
TGTGCCAGCAGCTTTTACACAGATACGCAGTATTTT
CASSFYTDTQYF
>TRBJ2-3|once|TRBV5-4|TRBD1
TGTGCCAGCAGCTTGGAAGGGGGCGCAGATACGCAGTATTTT
CASSLEGGADTQYF
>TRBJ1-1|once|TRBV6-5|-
TGTGCCAGCAGTTTCCACCCCGGGTCTGAAGCTTTCTTT
CASSFHPGSEAFF
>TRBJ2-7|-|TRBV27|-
TGTGCCAGCAGTCCCCGAGGGGGACGCGACCACTACGAGCAGTACTTC
CASSPRGGRDHYEQYF
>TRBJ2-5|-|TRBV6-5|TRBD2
TGTGCCTGCAGCGGGACTAGCGGCCTACAAGAGACCCAGTACTTC
CACSGTSGLQETQYF
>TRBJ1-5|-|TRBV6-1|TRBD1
TGTGCCAGCAGGCACAGGGGGCGGGATCAGCCCCAGCATTTT
CASRHRGRDQPQHF
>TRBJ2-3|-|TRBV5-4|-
TGTGCCAGCAGCTTGGGTCCTAGCGGCACAGATACGCAGTATTTT
CASSLGPSGTDTQYF
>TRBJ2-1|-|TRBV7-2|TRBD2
TGTGCCAGCAGCGCCGGACTAGCGGAAAACAATGAGCAGTTCTTC
CASSAGLAENNEQFF
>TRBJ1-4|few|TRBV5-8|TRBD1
TGTGCCAGCAGGGACAGGGGGCTAGAAAAACTGTTTTTT
CASRDRGLEKLFF
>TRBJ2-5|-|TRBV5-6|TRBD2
TGTGCCAGCAGCGCGGGAAGGGGACTAGCTAGTGAGACCCAGTACTTC
CASSAGRGLASETQYF
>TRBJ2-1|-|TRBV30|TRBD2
TGTGCCTGGTCCGGGACTAGCGGGTACAATGAGCAGTTCTTC
CAWSGTSGYNEQFF
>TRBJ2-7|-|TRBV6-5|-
TGTGCCAGCAGTTACAGGTCTAGTGGGGAGCAGTACTTC
CASSYRSSGEQYF
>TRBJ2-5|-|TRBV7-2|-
TGTGCCAGCAGGATCCAAGCGGGAGAGACCCAGTACTTC
CASRIQAGETQYF
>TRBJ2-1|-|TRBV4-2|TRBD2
TGTGCCAGCAGCCAAGCGCCTAGCGGAGACAATGAGCAGTTCTTC
CASSQAPSGDNEQFF
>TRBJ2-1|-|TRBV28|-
TGTGCCAGCCGGAGCGGGTACGGGAGCTCCTACAATGAGCAGTTCTTC
CASRSGYGSSYNEQFF
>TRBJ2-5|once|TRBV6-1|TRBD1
TGTGCCAGCAGTGGGGACAGGGGAAGAGAGACCCAGTACTTC
CASSGDRGRETQYF
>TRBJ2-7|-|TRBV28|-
TGTGCCAGCAGGACGCGTCAACAGGGTAACTACGAGCAGTACTTC
CASRTRQQGNYEQYF
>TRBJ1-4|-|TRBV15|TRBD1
TGTGCCACCAGCAGAGAATTTTTCCGGGACAGGAGTGAAAAACTGTTTTTT
CATSREFFRDRSEKLFF
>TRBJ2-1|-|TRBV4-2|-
TGTGCCAGCAGCCAAGACAGGGGTGAGCAGTTCTTC
CASSQDRGEQFF
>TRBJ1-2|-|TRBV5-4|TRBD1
TGTGCCAGCAGTCTGAGGGGGGACAGGATTGACTACACCTTC
CASSLRGDRIDYTF
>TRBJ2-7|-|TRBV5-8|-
TGTGCCAGCAGCTCCCGTTTGGGCAGGCAGTACTTC
CASSSRLGRQYF
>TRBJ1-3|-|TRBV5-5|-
TGTGCCAGCAGCTTGCCCGGGTACGGAAACACCATATATTTT
CASSLPGYGNTIYF